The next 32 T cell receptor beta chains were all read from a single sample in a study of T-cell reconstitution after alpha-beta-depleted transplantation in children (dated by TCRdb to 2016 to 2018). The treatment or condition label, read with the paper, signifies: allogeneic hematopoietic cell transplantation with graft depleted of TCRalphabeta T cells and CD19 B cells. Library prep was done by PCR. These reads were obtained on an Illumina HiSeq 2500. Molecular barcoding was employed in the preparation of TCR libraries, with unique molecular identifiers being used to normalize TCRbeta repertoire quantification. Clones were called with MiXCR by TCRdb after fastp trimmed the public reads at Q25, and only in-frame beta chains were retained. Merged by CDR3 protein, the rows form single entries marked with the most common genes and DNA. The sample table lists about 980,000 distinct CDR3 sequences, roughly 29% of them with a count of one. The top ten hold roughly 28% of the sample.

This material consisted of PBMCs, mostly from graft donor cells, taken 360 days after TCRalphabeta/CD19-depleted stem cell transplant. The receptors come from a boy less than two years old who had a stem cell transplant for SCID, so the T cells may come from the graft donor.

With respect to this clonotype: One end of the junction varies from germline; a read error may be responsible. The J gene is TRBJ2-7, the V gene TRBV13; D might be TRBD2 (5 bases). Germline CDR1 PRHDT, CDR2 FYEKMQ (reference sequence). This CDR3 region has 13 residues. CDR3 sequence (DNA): TGTGCCATCAGCTCCGGGAACTCCTGCGAGCAGTACTTC. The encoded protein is CAISSGNSCEQYF.

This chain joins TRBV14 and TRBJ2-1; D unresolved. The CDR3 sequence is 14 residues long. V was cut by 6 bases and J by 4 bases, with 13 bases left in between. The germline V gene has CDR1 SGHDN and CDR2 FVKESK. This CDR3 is CASSPFRPYNEQFF. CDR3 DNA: TGTGCCAGCAGTCCCTTTCGGCCATACAATGAGCAGTTCTTC.

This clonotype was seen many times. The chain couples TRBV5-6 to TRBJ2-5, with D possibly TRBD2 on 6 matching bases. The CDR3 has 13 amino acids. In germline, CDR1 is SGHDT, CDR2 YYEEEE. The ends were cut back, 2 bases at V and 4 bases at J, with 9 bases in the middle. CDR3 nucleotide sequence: TGTGCCAGCAGCTTAGGGAGGAGAGAGACCCAGTACTTC. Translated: CASSLGRRETQYF.

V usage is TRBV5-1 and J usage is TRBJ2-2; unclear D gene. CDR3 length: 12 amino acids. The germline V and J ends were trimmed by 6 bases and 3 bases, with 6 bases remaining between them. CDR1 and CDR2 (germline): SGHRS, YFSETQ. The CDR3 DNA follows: TGCGCCAGCACCACAGACACCGGGGAGCTGTTTTTT. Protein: CASTTDTGELFF.

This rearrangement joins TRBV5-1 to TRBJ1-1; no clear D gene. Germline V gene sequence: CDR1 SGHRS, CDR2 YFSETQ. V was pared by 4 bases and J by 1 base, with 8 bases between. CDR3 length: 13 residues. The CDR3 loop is CASSDAPNTEAFF. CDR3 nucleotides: TGCGCCAGCAGCGACGCCCCGAACACTGAAGCTTTCTTT.

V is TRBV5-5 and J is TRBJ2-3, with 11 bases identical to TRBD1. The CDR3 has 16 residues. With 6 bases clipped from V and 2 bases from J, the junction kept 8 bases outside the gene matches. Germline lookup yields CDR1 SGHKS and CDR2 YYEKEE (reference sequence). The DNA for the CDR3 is TGTGCCAGCACCTGGACAGGGGGCCCCTACACAGATACGCAGTATTTT. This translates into CASTWTGGPYTDTQYF.

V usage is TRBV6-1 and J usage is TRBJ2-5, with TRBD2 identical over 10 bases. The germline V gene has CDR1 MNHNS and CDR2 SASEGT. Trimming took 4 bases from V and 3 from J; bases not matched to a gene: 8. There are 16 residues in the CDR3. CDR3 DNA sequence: TGTGCCAGCAGTGGTGTTAGCGGGGGGCCTAAAGAGACCCAGTACTTC. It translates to CASSGVSGGPKETQYF.

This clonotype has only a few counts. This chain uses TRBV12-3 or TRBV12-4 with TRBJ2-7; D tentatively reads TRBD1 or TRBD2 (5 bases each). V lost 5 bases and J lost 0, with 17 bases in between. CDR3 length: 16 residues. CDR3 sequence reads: CASSPLLYGGSYEQYF. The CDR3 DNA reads TGTGCCAGCAGTCCCCTTTTGTATGGGGGCTCCTACGAGCAGTACTTC.

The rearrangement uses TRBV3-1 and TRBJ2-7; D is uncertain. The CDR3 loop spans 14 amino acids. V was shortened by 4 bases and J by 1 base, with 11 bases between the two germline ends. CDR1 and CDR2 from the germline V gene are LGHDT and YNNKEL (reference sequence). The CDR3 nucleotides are TGTGCCAGCAGCCTCACAGTTTTTTCCTACGAGCAGTACTTC. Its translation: CASSLTVFSYEQYF.

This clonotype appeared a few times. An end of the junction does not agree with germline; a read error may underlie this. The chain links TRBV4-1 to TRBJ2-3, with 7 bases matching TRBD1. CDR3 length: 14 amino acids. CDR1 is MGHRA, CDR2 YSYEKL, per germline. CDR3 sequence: CASSRDSPADPQYF. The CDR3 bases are TGCGCCAGCAGCCGGGACAGCCCTGCAGATCCGCAGTATTTT.

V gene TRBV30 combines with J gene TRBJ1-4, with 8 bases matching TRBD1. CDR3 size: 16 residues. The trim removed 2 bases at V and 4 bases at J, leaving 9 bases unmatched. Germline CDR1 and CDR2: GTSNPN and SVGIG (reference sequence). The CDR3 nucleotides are TGTGCCTGGAGTCCCCAGCGGACAGGGTATAATGAAAAACTGTTTTTT. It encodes CAWSPQRTGYNEKLFF.

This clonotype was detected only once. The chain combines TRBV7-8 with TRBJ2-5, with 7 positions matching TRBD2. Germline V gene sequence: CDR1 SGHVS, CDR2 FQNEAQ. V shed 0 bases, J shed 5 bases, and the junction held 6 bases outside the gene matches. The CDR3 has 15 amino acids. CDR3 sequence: CASSLALYSGETQYF. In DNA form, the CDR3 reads TGTGCCAGCAGCTTAGCCCTCTATAGCGGGGAGACCCAGTACTTC.

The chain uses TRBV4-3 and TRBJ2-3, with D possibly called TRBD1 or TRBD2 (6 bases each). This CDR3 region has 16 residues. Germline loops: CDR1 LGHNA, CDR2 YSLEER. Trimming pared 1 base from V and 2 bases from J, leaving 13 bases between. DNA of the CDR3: TGCGCCAGCAGCCAAGGGGGGGCGGGGTCCACAGATACGCAGTATTTT. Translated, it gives CASSQGGAGSTDTQYF.

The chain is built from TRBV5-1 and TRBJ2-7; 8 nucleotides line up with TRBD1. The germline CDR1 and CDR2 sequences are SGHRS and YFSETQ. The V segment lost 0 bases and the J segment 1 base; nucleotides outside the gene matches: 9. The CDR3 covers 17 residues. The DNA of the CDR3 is TGCGCCAGCAGCTTGGTAGGGGGACAGGCGAGGTCCTACGAGCAGTACTTC. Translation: CASSLVGGQARSYEQYF.

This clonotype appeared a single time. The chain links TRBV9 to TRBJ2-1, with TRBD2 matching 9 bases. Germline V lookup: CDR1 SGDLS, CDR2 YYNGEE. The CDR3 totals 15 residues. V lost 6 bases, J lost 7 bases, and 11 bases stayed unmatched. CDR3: CASNPGAGGPNEQFF. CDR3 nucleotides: TGTGCCAGCAACCCGGGGGCGGGGGGGCCAAATGAGCAGTTCTTC.

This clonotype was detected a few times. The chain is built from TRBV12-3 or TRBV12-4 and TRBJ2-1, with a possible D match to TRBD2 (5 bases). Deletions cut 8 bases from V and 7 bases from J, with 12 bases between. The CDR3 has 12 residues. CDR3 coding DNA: TGTGCCAGCCGGGGTGGCAAAAATGAGCAGTTCTTC. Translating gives CASRGGKNEQFF.

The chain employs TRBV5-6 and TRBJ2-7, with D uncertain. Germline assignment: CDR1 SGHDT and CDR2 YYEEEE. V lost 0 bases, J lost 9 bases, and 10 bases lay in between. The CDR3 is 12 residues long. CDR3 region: CASSLDRFGQYF. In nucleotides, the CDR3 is TGTGCCAGCAGCTTGGACAGATTCGGGCAGTACTTC.

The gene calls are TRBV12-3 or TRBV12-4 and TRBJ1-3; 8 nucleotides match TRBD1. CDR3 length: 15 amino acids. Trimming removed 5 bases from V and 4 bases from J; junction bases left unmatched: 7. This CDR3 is CASSPGQGWGNTIYF. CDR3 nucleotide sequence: TGTGCCAGCAGTCCCGGACAGGGTTGGGGAAACACCATATATTTT.

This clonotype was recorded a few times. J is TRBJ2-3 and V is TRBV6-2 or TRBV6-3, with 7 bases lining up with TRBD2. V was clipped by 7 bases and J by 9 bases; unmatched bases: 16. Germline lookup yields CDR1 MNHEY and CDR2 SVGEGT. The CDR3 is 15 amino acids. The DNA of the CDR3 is TGTGCCAGCATGGGAGGGGTCGAAATTAACCCGACGCAGTATTTT. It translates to CASMGGVEINPTQYF.

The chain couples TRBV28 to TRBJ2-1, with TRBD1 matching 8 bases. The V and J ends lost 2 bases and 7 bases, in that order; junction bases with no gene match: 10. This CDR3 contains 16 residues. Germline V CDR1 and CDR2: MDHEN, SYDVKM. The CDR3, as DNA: TGTGCCAGCAGTTTAACCAGGACAGGGAAAATGAATGAGCAGTTCTTC. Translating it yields CASSLTRTGKMNEQFF.

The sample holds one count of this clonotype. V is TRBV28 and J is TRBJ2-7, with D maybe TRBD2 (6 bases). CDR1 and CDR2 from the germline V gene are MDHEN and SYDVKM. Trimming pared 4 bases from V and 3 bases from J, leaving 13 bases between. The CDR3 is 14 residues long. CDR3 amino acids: CASSSGTYRYEQYF. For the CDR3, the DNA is TGTGCCAGCAGTTCCGGGACTTACCGCTACGAGCAGTACTTC.

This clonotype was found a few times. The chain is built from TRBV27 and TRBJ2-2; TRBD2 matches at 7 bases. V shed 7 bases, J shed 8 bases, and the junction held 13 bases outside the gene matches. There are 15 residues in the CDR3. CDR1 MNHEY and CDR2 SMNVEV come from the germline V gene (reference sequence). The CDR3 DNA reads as TGTGCCAGCACCCGGGACTACCCATTTTTAGGGGAGCTGTTTTTT. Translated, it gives CASTRDYPFLGELFF.

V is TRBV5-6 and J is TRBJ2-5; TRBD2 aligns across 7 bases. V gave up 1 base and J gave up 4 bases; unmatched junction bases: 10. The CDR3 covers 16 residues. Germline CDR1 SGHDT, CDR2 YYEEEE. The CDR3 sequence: CASSLSMVRTRETQYF. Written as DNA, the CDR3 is TGTGCCAGCAGCTTGTCGATGGTCCGGACTAGAGAGACCCAGTACTTC. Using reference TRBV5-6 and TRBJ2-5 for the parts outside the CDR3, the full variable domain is DAGVTQSPTHLIKTRGQQVTLRCSPKSGHDTVSWYQQALGQGPQFIFQYYEEEERQRGNFPDRFSGHQFPNYSSELNVNALLLGDSALYLCASSLSMVRTRETQYFGPGTRLLVL.

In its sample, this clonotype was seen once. The CDR3 coding sequence is TGTGCCAGCAGTTACTCCGGGACTAGCCCCACAGAGACCCAGTACTTC. Translating gives CASSYSGTSPTETQYF. The J gene is TRBJ2-5, the V gene TRBV6-5; 9 bases map to TRBD2. After removal of 0 bases from V and 4 bases from J, the junction contained 6 bases not matched to a gene. The CDR3 length is 16 residues. Germline V CDR1 and CDR2: MNHEY, SVGAGI.

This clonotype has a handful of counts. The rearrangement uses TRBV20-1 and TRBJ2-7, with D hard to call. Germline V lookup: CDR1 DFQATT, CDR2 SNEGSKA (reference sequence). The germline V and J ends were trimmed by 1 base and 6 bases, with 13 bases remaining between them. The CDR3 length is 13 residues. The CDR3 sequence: CSARVAVVGEQYF. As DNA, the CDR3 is TGCAGTGCTAGAGTAGCCGTGGTGGGCGAGCAGTACTTC.

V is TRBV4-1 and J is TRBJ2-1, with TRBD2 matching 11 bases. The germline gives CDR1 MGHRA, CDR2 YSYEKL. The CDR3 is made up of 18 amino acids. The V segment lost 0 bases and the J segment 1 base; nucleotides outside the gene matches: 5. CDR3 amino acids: CASSQDPGLAESYNEQFF. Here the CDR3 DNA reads TGCGCCAGCAGCCAAGACCCGGGACTAGCGGAGTCCTACAATGAGCAGTTCTTC.

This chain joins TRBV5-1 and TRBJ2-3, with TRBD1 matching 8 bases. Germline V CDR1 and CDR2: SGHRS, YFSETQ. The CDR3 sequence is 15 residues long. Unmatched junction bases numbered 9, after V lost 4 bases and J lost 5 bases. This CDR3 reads CASSERQGYLDTQYF. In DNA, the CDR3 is TGCGCCAGCAGCGAAAGACAGGGGTATTTAGATACGCAGTATTTT.

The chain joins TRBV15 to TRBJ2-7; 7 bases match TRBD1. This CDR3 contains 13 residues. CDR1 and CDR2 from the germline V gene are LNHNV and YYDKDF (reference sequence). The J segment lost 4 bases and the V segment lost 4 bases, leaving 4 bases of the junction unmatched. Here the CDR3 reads CATSTVTGYEQYF. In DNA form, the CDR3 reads TGTGCCACCAGCACGGTGACAGGGTACGAGCAGTACTTC.

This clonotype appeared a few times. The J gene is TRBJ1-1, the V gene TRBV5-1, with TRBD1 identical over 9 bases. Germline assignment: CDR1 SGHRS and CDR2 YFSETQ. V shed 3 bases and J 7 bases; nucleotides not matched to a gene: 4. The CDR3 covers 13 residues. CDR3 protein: CASSSTGQGEAFF. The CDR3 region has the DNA TGCGCCAGCAGCTCGACGGGACAGGGTGAAGCTTTCTTT.

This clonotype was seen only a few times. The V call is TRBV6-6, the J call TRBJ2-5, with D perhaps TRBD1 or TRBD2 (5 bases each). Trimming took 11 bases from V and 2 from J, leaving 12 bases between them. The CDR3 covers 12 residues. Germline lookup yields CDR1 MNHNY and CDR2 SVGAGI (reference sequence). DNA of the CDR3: TGTGCCGTCCGGGGCGGGCAAGAGACCCAGTACTTC. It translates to CAVRGGQETQYF.

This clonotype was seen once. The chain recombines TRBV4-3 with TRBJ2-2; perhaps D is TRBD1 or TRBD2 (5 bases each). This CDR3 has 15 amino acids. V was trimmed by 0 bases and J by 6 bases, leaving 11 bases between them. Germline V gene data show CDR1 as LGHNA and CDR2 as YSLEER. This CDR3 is CASSQEERGAGELFF. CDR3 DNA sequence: TGCGCCAGCAGCCAAGAGGAGAGGGGCGCCGGGGAGCTGTTTTTT.

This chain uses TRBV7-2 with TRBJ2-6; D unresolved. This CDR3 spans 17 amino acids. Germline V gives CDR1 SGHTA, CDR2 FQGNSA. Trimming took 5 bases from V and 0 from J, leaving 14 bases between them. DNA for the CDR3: TGTGCCAGCAGCGACCGGGTCAAGGGCTCTGGGGCCAACGTCCTGACTTTC. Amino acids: CASSDRVKGSGANVLTF.